One sample yielded the 21 T cell receptor beta chains listed below, sequenced in a study of blood T cell repertoires in COVID-19 (dated by TCRdb to the early 2020s). Receptor libraries were prepared by the immunoSEQ multiplex PCR assay. This immuneACCESS table, as held by TCRdb, lists in-frame sequences with V and J called but not all clones. Of the missing ones, under half trace to an unresolved V gene in checked studies; the others have no known cause. The sample profile shows 240,000 or so clones; roughly 80% of them were found once. Around 3.4% of the sample is taken by the ten largest. What was sequenced was peripheral blood. These receptors came from a woman between 18 and 29 years old with acute or convalescent COVID-19.

The chain uses TRBV3-1 (or the pseudogene TRBV3-2) and TRBJ2-1, with TRBD2 matching over 9 bases. This CDR3 contains 17 residues. The germline CDR1 and CDR2 sequences are LGHDT and YNNKEL (reference sequence). The ends lost 2 bases at V and 7 bases at J; junction bases unmatched: 12. The CDR3: CASSQSGPSGIGNEQFF. Written as DNA, the CDR3 is TGTGCCAGCAGCCAAAGTGGACCTAGCGGGATAGGTAATGAGCAGTTCTTC.

The table lists this clone with a few counts. The rearrangement links TRBV19 to TRBJ1-5, with TRBD1 matching 10 bases. V gave up 5 bases and J gave up 2 bases; unmatched junction bases: 3. Germline values: CDR1 LNHDA, CDR2 SQIVND (reference sequence). This CDR3 is 15 amino acids long. CDR3: CASSLGTGGNQPQHF. CDR3 DNA sequence: TGTGCCAGTAGTCTCGGGACAGGGGGCAATCAGCCCCAGCATTTT.

This chain joins TRBV5-1 and TRBJ2-1; maybe TRBD2 (7 bases). The V gene lost 0 bases and the J gene lost 0 bases, with 13 bases spanning the gap. The length of the CDR3 is 17 residues. Germline lookup yields CDR1 SGHRS and CDR2 YFSETQ. For the CDR3, the DNA is TGCGCCAGCAGCTTGGTAAGGGGGGGAAACTCCTACAATGAGCAGTTCTTC. Protein sequence: CASSLVRGGNSYNEQFF.

The chain recombines TRBV5-1 with TRBJ2-1, with TRBD2 identical over 7 bases. The CDR3 loop spans 16 amino acids. Germline V gives CDR1 SGHRS, CDR2 YFSETQ. V lost 1 base and J lost 9; bases outside the gene matches: 13. The CDR3 reads CASSLSPSGTAGEQFF. The CDR3 region has the DNA TGCGCCAGCAGCTTGTCGCCTAGCGGCACGGCGGGTGAGCAGTTCTTC.

The chain links TRBV7-8 to TRBJ2-2, with D possibly TRBD2 on 7 matching bases. Deletions cut 7 bases from V and 3 bases from J, with 12 bases between. Germline CDR1 SGHVS, CDR2 FQNEAQ. The CDR3 sequence is 14 residues long. CDR3 sequence reads: CASNLGGHTGELFF. The DNA of the CDR3 is TGTGCCAGCAACCTGGGGGGGCACACCGGGGAGCTGTTTTTT.

This chain joins TRBV2 and TRBJ2-7; a weak D match, TRBD1 (6 bases). The CDR3 loop spans 12 amino acids. CDR1 and CDR2 from the germline V gene are SNHLY and FYNNEI. With 4 bases removed from V and 4 bases from J, the gap between germline ends came to 8 bases. This CDR3 is CASSGQAYEQYF. CDR3 in DNA: TGTGCCAGCAGTGGACAGGCGTACGAGCAGTACTTC.

This clone was found a few times. The J gene is TRBJ2-2, the V gene TRBV6-4; D remains ambiguous. This CDR3 region has 13 residues. The germline V gene encodes CDR1 MRHNA and CDR2 SNTAGT. V was trimmed by 3 bases and J by 3 bases, leaving 5 bases between them. The CDR3 loop reads CASSEADTGELFF. The DNA for the CDR3 is TGTGCCAGCAGTGAGGCGGACACCGGGGAGCTGTTTTTT.

This clone was detected once. The V gene is TRBV6-6, the J gene TRBJ2-2; a weak D match, TRBD1 (7 bases). Trimming removed 11 bases from V and 2 bases from J, with 12 bases in between. Germline values: CDR1 MNHNY, CDR2 SVGAGI (reference sequence). CDR3 length: 13 residues. The DNA for the CDR3 is TGTGCCTTCAGGGGGGATAACACCGGGGAGCTGTTTTTT. This gives the protein CAFRGDNTGELFF.

This clone is a singleton in its sample. The CDR3 DNA sequence: TGTGCCAGCAGCCAGAGGGTCGGCGGGAGCTCCTACGAGCAGTACTTC. This gives the protein CASSQRVGGSSYEQYF. The chain carries TRBV3-1 (or the pseudogene TRBV3-2) and TRBJ2-7; TRBD2 agrees at 7 bases. The CDR3 is 16 amino acids. Germline CDR1 is LGHDT and CDR2 is YNNKEL (reference sequence). Trimming at V came to 3 bases and at J to 0 bases, leaving 8 bases not matched to a gene.

This clone was seen only a few times. This chain uses TRBV30 with TRBJ1-5; 8 nucleotides match TRBD1. Germline CDR1 GTSNPN, CDR2 SVGIG (reference sequence). The V segment lost 4 bases and the J segment 4 bases; nucleotides outside the gene matches: 3. This CDR3 comprises 13 residues. The CDR3 reads CAWTGQANQPQHF. The CDR3 nucleotides are TGTGCCTGGACGGGACAGGCGAATCAGCCCCAGCATTTT.

The genes are TRBV7-6 and TRBJ1-5; D is ambiguous. The germline CDR1 and CDR2 sequences are SGHVS and FNYEAQ. The V end was cut by 5 bases, the J end by 5 bases, with 10 bases between. CDR3 length: 13 residues. The chain's CDR3 is CASSQMGDQPQHF. CDR3 sequence (DNA): TGTGCCAGCAGCCAGATGGGAGATCAGCCCCAGCATTTT. Drawing the rest from reference TRBV7-6 and TRBJ1-5, the complete variable domain is GAGVSQSPRYKVTKRGQDVALRCDPISGHVSLYWYRQALGQGPEFLTYFNYEAQQDKSGLPNDRFSAERPEGSISTLTIQRTEQRDSAMYRCASSQMGDQPQHFGDGTRLSIL.

The genes are TRBV28 and TRBJ1-3; no firm D call. The germline gives CDR1 MDHEN, CDR2 SYDVKM. The ends were cut back, 5 bases at V and 3 bases at J, with 17 bases in the middle. This CDR3 spans 16 amino acids. CDR3 DNA sequence: TGTGCCAGCAGTATCCCGACCCCCAGCGTTGGAAACACCATATATTTT. Residues: CASSIPTPSVGNTIYF.

Points on this clone: The identical CDR3 is also encoded by other nucleotide sequences in the sample. The rearrangement links TRBV18 to TRBJ2-7, with 7 bases matching TRBD2. Germline lookup yields CDR1 KGHSH and CDR2 LQKENI. The CDR3 sequence is 13 residues long. The ends lost 3 bases at V and 2 bases at J; junction bases unmatched: 1. The CDR3 loop is CASSPGLAYEQYF. CDR3 nucleotides: TGTGCCAGCTCACCCGGACTAGCCTACGAGCAGTACTTC.

A note on this clone: The sample contains more than one DNA sequence encoding this CDR3. The rearrangement links TRBV9 to TRBJ2-7, with 10 bases that match TRBD2. CDR1 and CDR2 (germline): SGDLS, YYNGEE. Losses at the gene ends were 2 bases for V and 4 bases for J; bases not matched to a gene: 3. The CDR3 runs to 14 residues. For the CDR3, the DNA is TGTGCCAGCAGCGTGGCTAGCGGGAGTTACGAGCAGTACTTC. Its translation: CASSVASGSYEQYF. The full variable domain, rest sourced from reference TRBV9 and TRBJ2-7, is DSGVTQTPKHLITATGQRVTLRCSPRSGDLSVYWYQQSLDQGLQFLIQYYNGEERAKGNILERFSAQQFPDLHSELNLSSLELGDSALYFCASSVASGSYEQYFGPGTRLTVT.

The chain joins TRBV27 to TRBJ1-1, with TRBD1 as a possible D gene (5 bases). CDR1 is MNHEY and CDR2 is SMNVEV in the germline V gene (reference sequence). There are 14 residues in the CDR3. The ends were cut back, 8 bases at V and 5 bases at J, with 18 bases in the middle. DNA of the CDR3: TGTGCCAGCGCAAACGTCAGGGAATTGACTGAAGCTTTCTTT. Its translation: CASANVRELTEAFF.

This chain's CDR3 is CASSVDAGGPWETQYF. In DNA, the CDR3 is TGTGCCAGCAGCGTAGACGCGGGAGGGCCGTGGGAGACCCAGTACTTC. The J gene is TRBJ2-5, the V gene TRBV9; TRBD2 aligns across 9 bases. The ends lost 0 bases at V and 5 bases at J; junction bases unmatched: 8. The CDR3 is 16 amino acids. Germline CDR1 and CDR2: SGDLS and YYNGEE.

The V and J genes are TRBV7-8 and TRBJ2-7; 8 bases match TRBD2. In germline, CDR1 is SGHVS, CDR2 FQNEAQ. This CDR3 has 14 amino acids. The V segment lost 5 bases and the J segment 12 bases; nucleotides outside the gene matches: 15. As DNA, the CDR3 is TGTGCCAGCAGCCCCCAGGGACTAGATTCGATCAGGTACTTC. It encodes CASSPQGLDSIRYF. The full variable domain, rest sourced from reference TRBV7-8 and TRBJ2-7, is GAGVSQSPRYKVAKRGQDVALRCDPISGHVSLFWYQQALGQGPEFLTYFQNEAQLDKSGLPSDRFFAERPEGSVSTLKIQRTQQEDSAVYLCASSPQGLDSIRYFGPGTRLTVT.

The chain has TRBV5-1 and TRBJ2-7; 7 bases agree with TRBD2. This CDR3 has 14 residues. V was pared by 2 bases and J by 5 bases, with 7 bases of the junction left unmatched. CDR1 and CDR2 (germline): SGHRS, YFSETQ. In DNA, the CDR3 is TGCGCCAGCAGCTTTATGGGAGGGCTCAACGAGCAGTACTTC. This encodes CASSFMGGLNEQYF.

Remarks on this clone: Other nucleotide sequences from this sample produce the same CDR3. The rearrangement joins TRBV5-1 to TRBJ1-2; no clear D gene. The CDR3 sequence is 13 residues long. Trimming took off 0 bases at V and 3 bases at J, with 6 bases between the two ends. CDR1 SGHRS and CDR2 YFSETQ come from the germline V gene. The CDR3 coding sequence is TGCGCCAGCAGCTTGGACGGGGACTATGGCTACACCTTC. This translates into CASSLDGDYGYTF.

This clone came up once. The rearrangement joins TRBV9 to TRBJ2-7, with 8 bases identical to TRBD2. Germline CDR1 reads SGDLS; CDR2 reads YYNGEE. V was pared by 5 bases and J by 5 bases, with 12 bases of the junction left unmatched. The CDR3 sequence is 15 residues long. The CDR3 DNA follows: TGTGCCAGCAGTGGGGGGGCTAGCGGGCTGGACGAGCAGTACTTC. Translating it yields CASSGGASGLDEQYF.

V usage is TRBV27 and J usage is TRBJ2-2; 10 nucleotides match TRBD1. Germline V gives CDR1 MNHEY, CDR2 SMNVEV (reference sequence). The CDR3 covers 14 residues. V was pared by 7 bases and J by 6 bases, with 5 bases of the junction left unmatched. The CDR3 here is CASTDRGISGELFF. The CDR3 DNA is TGTGCCAGCACGGACAGGGGGATATCCGGGGAGCTGTTTTTT.